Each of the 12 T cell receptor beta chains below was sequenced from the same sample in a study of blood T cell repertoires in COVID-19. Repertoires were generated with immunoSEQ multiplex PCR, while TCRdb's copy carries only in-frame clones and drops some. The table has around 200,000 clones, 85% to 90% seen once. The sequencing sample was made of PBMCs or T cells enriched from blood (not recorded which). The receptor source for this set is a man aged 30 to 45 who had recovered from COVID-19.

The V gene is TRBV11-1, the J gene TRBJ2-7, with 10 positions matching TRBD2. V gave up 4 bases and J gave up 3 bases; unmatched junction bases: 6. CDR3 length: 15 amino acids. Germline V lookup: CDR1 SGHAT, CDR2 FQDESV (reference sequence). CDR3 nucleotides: TGTGCCAGCAGCTCCAGGACTAGCGGAAACTACGAGCAGTACTTC. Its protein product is CASSSRTSGNYEQYF.

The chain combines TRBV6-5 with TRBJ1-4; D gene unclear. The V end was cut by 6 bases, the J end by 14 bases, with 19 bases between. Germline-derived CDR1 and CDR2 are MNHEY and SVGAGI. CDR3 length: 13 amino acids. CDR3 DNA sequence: TGTGCCAGCAGACCCCGGACGGGAATGAAGCTGTTTTTT. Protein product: CASRPRTGMKLFF.

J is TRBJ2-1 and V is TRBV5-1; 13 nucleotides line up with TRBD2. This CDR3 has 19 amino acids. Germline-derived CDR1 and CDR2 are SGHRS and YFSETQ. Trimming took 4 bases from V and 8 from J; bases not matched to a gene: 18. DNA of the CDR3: TGCGCCAGCAGCCTAGCACCACTCCGGACTAGCGGGAGTCGGGATGAGCAGTTCTTC. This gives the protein CASSLAPLRTSGSRDEQFF.

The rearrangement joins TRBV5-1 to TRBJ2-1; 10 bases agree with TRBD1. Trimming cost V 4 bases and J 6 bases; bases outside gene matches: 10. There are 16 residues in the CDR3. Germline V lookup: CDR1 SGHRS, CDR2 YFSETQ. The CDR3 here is CASSPTGTGASNEQFF. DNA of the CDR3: TGCGCCAGCAGCCCGACCGGGACAGGGGCCTCCAATGAGCAGTTCTTC.

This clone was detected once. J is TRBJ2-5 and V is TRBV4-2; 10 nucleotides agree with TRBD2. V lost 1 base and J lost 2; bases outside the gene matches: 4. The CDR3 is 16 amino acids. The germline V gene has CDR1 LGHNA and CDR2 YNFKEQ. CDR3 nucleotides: TGTGCCAGCAGCCAAGTCTCAGCGGGGGGGCAAGAGACCCAGTACTTC. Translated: CASSQVSAGGQETQYF.

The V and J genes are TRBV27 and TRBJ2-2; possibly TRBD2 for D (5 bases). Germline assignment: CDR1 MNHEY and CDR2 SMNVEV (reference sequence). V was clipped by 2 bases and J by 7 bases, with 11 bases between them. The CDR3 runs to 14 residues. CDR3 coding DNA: TGTGCCAGCAGTTTAACTAGTCCCTACGGGGAGCTGTTTTTT. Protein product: CASSLTSPYGELFF.

CDR3 protein: CAIRARDKGYTF. The CDR3 DNA reads TGTGCCATCAGGGCCCGGGATAAGGGCTACACCTTC. The gene calls are TRBV10-3 and TRBJ1-2; D uncertain. Per the germline V gene, CDR1 is ENHRY and CDR2 is SYGVKD. CDR3 length equals 12 residues. The V end was cut by 6 bases, the J end by 8 bases, with 13 bases between.

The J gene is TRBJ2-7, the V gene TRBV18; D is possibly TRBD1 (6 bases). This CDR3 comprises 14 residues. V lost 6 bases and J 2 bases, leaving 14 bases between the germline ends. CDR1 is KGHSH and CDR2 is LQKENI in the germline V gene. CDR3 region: CASSRDKVTYEQYF. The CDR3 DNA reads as TGTGCCAGCTCCCGGGACAAGGTAACCTACGAGCAGTACTTC.

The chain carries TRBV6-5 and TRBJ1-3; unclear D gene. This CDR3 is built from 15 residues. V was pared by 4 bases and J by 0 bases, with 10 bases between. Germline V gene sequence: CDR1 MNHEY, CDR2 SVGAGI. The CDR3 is CASSFLTSSGNTIYF. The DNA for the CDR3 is TGTGCCAGCAGTTTCTTGACAAGCTCTGGAAACACCATATATTTT.

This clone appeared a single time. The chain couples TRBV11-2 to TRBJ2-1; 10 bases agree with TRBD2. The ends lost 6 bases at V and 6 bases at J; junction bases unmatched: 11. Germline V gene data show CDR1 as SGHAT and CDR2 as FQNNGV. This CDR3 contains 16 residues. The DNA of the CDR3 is TGTGCCAGCAGATCACTAGCGGGAATTCTGGGCAATGAGCAGTTCTTC. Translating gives CASRSLAGILGNEQFF.

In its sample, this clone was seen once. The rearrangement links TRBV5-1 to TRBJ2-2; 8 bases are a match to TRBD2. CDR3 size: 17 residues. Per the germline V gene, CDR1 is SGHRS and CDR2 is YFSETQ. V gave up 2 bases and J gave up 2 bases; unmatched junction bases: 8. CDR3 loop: CASSFPGREVNTGELFF. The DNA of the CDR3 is TGCGCCAGCAGCTTCCCGGGGCGGGAGGTTAACACCGGGGAGCTGTTTTTT.

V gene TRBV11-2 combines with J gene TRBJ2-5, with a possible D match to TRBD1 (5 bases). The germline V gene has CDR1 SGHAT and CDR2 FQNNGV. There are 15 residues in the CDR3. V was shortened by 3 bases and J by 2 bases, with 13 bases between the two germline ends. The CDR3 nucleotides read TGTGCCAGCAGCTTCTTTTCGGACAAACAAGAGACCCAGTACTTC. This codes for CASSFFSDKQETQYF. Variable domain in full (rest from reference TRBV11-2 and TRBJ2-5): EAGVAQSPRYKIIEKRQSVAFWCNPISGHATLYWYQQILGQGPKLLIQFQNNGVVDDSQLPKDRFSAERLKGVDSTLKIQPAKLEDSAVYLCASSFFSDKQETQYFGPGTRLLVL.